The T cell receptor beta chain under discussion was sequenced for a study of T cell responses to AZD1222 COVID-19 vaccine. The study, taken as a whole, reports: Variant regions that are unmutated are reportedly the target of nearly half of spike-specific TCRs. At baseline, seropositivity was found in only 5 to 7 AZD1222 recipients. Following two doses of AZD1222, Spike-specific TCR breadth and depth rose.

About this clone: What it recognizes is unknown.

Measured with immunoSEQ multiplex PCR; TCRdb has only the in-frame clones, and not every one. Of approximately 130,000 clones in the sample, roughly 88% were seen once. CDR1 and CDR2 from the germline V gene are SGHDT and YYEEEE. This CDR3 comprises 16 residues. V shed 5 bases, J shed 1 base, and the junction held 8 bases outside the gene matches. The origin of this receptor is an adult in good health. Sequenced material: peripheral blood, taken on day 0 of AZD1222 vaccination. The rearrangement links TRBV5-6 to TRBJ1-3, with 8 bases identical to TRBD1. The DNA of the CDR3 is TGTGCCAGCAGGCAGGCAGGGGGCCGGTCTGGAAACACCATATATTTT. This codes for CASRQAGGRSGNTIYF.